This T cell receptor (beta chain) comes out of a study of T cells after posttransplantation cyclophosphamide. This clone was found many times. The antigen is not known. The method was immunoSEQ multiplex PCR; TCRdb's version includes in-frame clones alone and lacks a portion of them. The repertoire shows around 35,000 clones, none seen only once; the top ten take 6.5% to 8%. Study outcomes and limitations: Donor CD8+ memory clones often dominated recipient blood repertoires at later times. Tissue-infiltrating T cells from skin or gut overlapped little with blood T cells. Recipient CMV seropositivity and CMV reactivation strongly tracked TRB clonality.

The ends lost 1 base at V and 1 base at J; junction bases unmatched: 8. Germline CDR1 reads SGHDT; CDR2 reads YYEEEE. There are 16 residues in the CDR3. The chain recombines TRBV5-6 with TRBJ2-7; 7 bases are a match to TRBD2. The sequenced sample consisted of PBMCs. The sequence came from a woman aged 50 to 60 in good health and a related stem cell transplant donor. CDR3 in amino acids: CASSLYGGRGSYEQYF. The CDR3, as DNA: TGTGCCAGCAGCTTGTATGGCGGGAGAGGGTCCTACGAGCAGTACTTC.